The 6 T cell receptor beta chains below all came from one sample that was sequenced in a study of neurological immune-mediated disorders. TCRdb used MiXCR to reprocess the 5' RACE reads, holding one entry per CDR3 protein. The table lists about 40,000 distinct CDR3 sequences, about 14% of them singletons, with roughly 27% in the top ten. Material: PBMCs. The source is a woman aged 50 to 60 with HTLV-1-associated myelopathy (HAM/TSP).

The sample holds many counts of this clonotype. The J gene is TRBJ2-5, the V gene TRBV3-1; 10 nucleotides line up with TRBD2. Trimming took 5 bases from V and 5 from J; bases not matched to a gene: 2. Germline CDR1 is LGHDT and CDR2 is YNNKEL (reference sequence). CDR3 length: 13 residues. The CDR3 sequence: CASSTGLAETQYF. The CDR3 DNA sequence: TGTGCCAGCAGCACGGGACTAGCGGAGACCCAGTACTTC.

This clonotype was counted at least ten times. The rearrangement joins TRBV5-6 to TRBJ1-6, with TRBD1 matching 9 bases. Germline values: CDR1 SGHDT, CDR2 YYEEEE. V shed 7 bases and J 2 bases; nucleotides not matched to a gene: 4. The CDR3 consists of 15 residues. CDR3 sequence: CASAGTGPYNSPLHF. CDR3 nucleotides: TGTGCCAGCGCCGGGACAGGGCCCTATAATTCACCCCTCCACTTT.

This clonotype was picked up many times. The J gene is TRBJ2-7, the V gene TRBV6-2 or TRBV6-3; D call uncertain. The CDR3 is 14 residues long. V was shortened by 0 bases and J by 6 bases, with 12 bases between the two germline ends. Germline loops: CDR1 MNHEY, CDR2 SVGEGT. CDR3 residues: CASSYSAPWGEQYF. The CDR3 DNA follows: TGTGCCAGCAGTTACTCGGCGCCCTGGGGCGAGCAGTACTTC.

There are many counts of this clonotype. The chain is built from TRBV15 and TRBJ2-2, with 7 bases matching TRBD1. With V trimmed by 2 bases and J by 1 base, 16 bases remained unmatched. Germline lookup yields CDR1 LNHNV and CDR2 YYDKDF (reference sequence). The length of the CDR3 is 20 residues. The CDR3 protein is CATSRKSPSLTGRNTGELFF. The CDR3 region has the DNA TGTGCCACCAGCAGAAAGAGCCCCTCCCTGACAGGGAGGAACACCGGGGAGCTGTTTTTT.

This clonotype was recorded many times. The CDR3 sequence is CASSLARGEETQYF. As DNA, the CDR3 is TGCGCCAGCAGCTTGGCCCGGGGGGAAGAGACCCAGTACTTC. This chain links TRBV5-1 with TRBJ2-5; 7 bases align to TRBD2. V lost 0 bases and J lost 3; bases outside the gene matches: 2. Germline V CDR1 and CDR2: SGHRS, YFSETQ. This CDR3 is 14 amino acids long.

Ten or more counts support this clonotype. This CDR3 reads CASSIQGAAGEKLFF. The CDR3 DNA is TGTGCCAGCAGCATTCAGGGGGCGGCCGGTGAAAAACTGTTTTTT. This chain uses TRBV7-2 with TRBJ1-4; 8 nucleotides match TRBD1. With 5 bases clipped from V and 7 bases from J, the junction kept 9 bases outside the gene matches. The V gene's germline CDR1 is SGHTA and CDR2 FQGNSA. There are 15 residues in the CDR3.